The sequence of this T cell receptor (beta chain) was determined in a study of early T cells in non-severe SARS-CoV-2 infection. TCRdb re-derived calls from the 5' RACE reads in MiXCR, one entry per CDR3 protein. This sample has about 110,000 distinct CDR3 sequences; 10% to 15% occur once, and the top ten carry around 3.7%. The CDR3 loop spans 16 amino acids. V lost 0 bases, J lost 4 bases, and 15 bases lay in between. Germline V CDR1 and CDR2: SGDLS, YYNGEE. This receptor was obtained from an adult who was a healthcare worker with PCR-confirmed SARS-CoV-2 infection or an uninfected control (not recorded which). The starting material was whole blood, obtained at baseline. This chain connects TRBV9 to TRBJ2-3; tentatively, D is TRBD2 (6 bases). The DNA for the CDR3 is TGTGCCAGCAGCGTAGTGCCAGGGTGGGAGGCAGATACGCAGTATTTT. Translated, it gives CASSVVPGWEADTQYF. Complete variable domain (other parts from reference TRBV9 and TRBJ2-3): DSGVTQTPKHLITATGQRVTLRCSPRSGDLSVYWYQQSLDQGLQFLIQYYNGEERAKGNILERFSAQQFPDLHSELNLSSLELGDSALYFCASSVVPGWEADTQYFGPGTRLTVL.